This record covers a single T cell receptor (beta chain). Which antigen it targets is not known. No much larger clone is present one base from it, and per-base qualities are unavailable. This sample is part of a study of T cell responses to AZD1222 COVID-19 vaccine (dated by TCRdb to the early 2020s). Turning to the overall study: AZD1222 recipients given second doses at about 4 weeks or at about 12 weeks were pooled, since spike-specific TCR depth and breadth were not found to differ between the two schedules. A total of 240 or so trial participants underwent TCR sequencing, of whom approximately 200 had received two doses of AZD1222 and about 25 had received two doses of the MenACWY control vaccine. Trial participants were enrolled into age subgroups of 18-55, 56-69 and 70-plus years, which contained about 160, 30 and 59 TCR-sequenced participants, respectively.

V loses 4 bases at its end and J loses 15 bases; junction bases beyond the gene matches: 7. Including cysteine and phenylalanine, the CDR3 has 12 amino acids. Only the CDR3 region is kept as DNA, spanning 36 bases read in frame from base 1. CDR1 MDHEN and CDR2 SYDVKM are derived from the germline V gene. The CDR3 regions of human TCRbeta chains were subjected to immunosequencing. The published analysis was carried out like this. Repertoire TCRs were matched against a reference library of SARS-CoV-2-specific TCRs generated with the MIRA antigen-specificity platform. Breadth was defined as the fraction of unique TCRs that were SARS-CoV-2-associated, and depth was defined as the fraction of total T cells that were SARS-CoV-2-associated. Using the MIRA data, each spike-specific TCR was mapped to the spike region that the TCR reacts to and placed in a CD4 or CD8 class. Log10-transformed breadth and depth values were compared by one-way ANOVA with Sidak's multiple comparisons tests. Not all clones reach the TCRdb copy of this immuneACCESS table, which keeps in-frame sequences only. Checked studies attribute under half of the gap to unresolved V genes and leave the rest unexplained. V and J calls plus clone size are reproduced from that table; the DNA served to infer D and trimming. In all, the sample holds about 180,000 clones, and around 88% of those were seen once. The ten largest clones add up to about 0.49% of the sample.

Read against the paper, the sample's time point label means: baseline before first vaccination. Vaccinee samples came from UK trials COV001 and COV002, including a single-blind randomized controlled phase 2/3 trial of AZD1222 (ChAdOx1 nCoV-19) in healthy adults. For TCRbeta chain sequencing, PBMC samples were collected from trial participants at day 0 and at day 28 after the second dose. The investigation overall reported the following: Because no day 14 peak-response samples were available, repertoires were characterized only after the peak T cell response. Conclusions about previously exposed vaccinees are limited, since just 5 to 7 AZD1222 recipients were seropositive for SARS-CoV-2 at baseline. Epitopes outside the regions mutated in the B.1.351 and B.1.1.7 variants were reportedly recognized by nearly half of the unique spike-specific TCRs. After two AZD1222 doses, both the breadth and the depth of spike-specific TCRs were significantly higher than at day 0 and than in MenACWY recipients. In the small 56-69-year group, the increase in depth fell short of significance, most likely because of low power. Participants were mostly white British and included more females than males, and it was suggested by the authors that clonal diversity may have been underestimated. Vaccine-associated CD4 TCRs spanned the whole spike protein, with dominant responses in regions 160-218 and 743-854.

The sequence was collected from an adult in good health. This specimen consisted of peripheral blood, obtained on day 0 of AZD1222 vaccination. The chain joins TRBV28 to TRBJ1-4, with TRBD1 identical over 8 junction bases. The CDR3 reads as follows: CASSSQTGVVFF. Read as DNA, the sequence is TGTGCCAGCAGTTCCCAGACAGGGGTCGTGTTTTTT.